The next 4 T cell receptor beta chains were all read from a single sample in a study of early T cells in non-severe SARS-CoV-2 infection (dated by TCRdb to the early 2020s). The library was generated by 5' RACE. The instrument given in TCRdb is NextSeq 500. Using fastp at Q25 and MiXCR, TCRdb reprocessed the public reads and kept productive beta chains. When rows share a CDR3 protein, they turn into one entry using the most common DNA and genes. Present in this sample are about 19,000 distinct CDR3 sequences, less than 5% of which were seen just once. The ten largest make up roughly 6.7% of the sample. Specimen: whole blood. The receptors originated from an adult who was a healthcare worker with PCR-confirmed SARS-CoV-2 infection or an uninfected control (not recorded which).

This clonotype has ten or more counts. J is TRBJ2-7 and V is TRBV20-1; TRBD1 agrees at 9 bases. Germline V lookup: CDR1 DFQATT, CDR2 SNEGSKA (reference sequence). The length of the CDR3 is 14 residues. Trimming cost V 3 bases and J 3 bases; bases outside gene matches: 6. The CDR3 coding sequence is TGCAGTGCTAGGACAGGGGGAAGAGACTACGAGCAGTACTTC. Amino acid sequence: CSARTGGRDYEQYF.

This clonotype showed up many times. Since the CDR3 does not end with the conserved phenylalanine or tryptophan, this likely comes from a read error. The chain has TRBV7-3 and TRBJ2-1; TRBD2 aligns across 8 bases. J lost 7 bases, V lost 3 bases, and 14 bases had no gene match. The CDR3 loop spans 17 amino acids. Germline CDR1 SGHTA, CDR2 FQGTGA. CDR3 residues: CASSLSPSGGPGNEQFS. CDR3 DNA: TGTGCCAGCAGCTTGTCACCCAGCGGGGGCCCGGGGAATGAGCAGTTCTCC.

At least ten counts were recorded for this clonotype. The chain joins TRBV18 to TRBJ1-2, with D possibly being TRBD1 (5 bases). The CDR3 contains 18 residues. In germline, CDR1 is KGHSH, CDR2 LQKENI. Trimming took off 3 bases at V and 0 bases at J, with 20 bases between the two ends. CDR3 nucleotide sequence: TGTGCCAGCTCACCGCGCGCTCCTCAGGGATTGTCTAACTATGGCTACACCTTC. It encodes CASSPRAPQGLSNYGYTF.

Ten or more counts support this clonotype. The chain uses TRBV20-1 and TRBJ2-5, with D unresolved. This CDR3 contains 12 residues. CDR1 DFQATT and CDR2 SNEGSKA come from the germline V gene (reference sequence). V was shortened by 5 bases and J by 3 bases, with 10 bases between the two germline ends. CDR3 coding DNA: TGCAGTGCTCAGGTTGGGGAAGAGACCCAGTACTTC. This sequence encodes CSAQVGEETQYF.